The rows below give T cell receptor beta chains drawn from one sample of a study of T cells in Graves' hyperthyroidism and ophthalmopathy. TCRdb analysed the multiplex PCR reads with MiXCR anew, one entry per CDR3 protein. Among more than 500,000 distinct CDR3 sequences listed, roughly 15% were seen once. Material: blood. The receptors stem from a woman in her thirties with Graves' hyperthyroidism. Both conserved end residues are part of each CDR3. Each record gives: V gene, clone size, J gene, D gene, CDR3 protein, CDR3 DNA. The D gene is left open where the match is weak. A row's size may be missing; if present it is once, few, many or a size class.

v_gene: TRBV12-3/TRBV12-4
abundance: few
j_gene: TRBJ2-1
d_gene: .
CDR3aa: CASNRRRYEQFF
CDR3nt: TGTGCCAGCAACCGAAGACGGTATGAGCAGTTCTTC

v_gene: TRBV6-2/TRBV6-3
abundance: .
j_gene: TRBJ1-3
d_gene: .
CDR3aa: CASAGFSGNTIYF
CDR3nt: TGTGCCAGCGCGGGATTTTCTGGAAACACCATATATTTT

v_gene: TRBV7-8
abundance: .
j_gene: TRBJ2-5
d_gene: .
CDR3aa: CTSSTRTRPETQYF
CDR3nt: TGTACCAGCAGCACACGGACGCGTCCGGAGACCCAGTACTTC

v_gene: TRBV6-5
abundance: many
j_gene: TRBJ1-1
d_gene: .
CDR3aa: CASSYFRPNHMNTEAFF
CDR3nt: TGTGCCAGCAGTTACTTTAGACCCAACCACATGAACACTGAAGCTTTCTTT

v_gene: TRBV5-1
abundance: many
j_gene: TRBJ2-3
d_gene: .
CDR3aa: CASSFFSPYTDTQYF
CDR3nt: TGCGCCAGCAGCTTCTTCTCACCCTACACAGATACGCAGTATTTT

v_gene: TRBV12-5
abundance: many
j_gene: TRBJ2-5
d_gene: TRBD2
CDR3aa: CASGLGTSAYQETQYF
CDR3nt: TGTGCTAGTGGTTTAGGGACTAGCGCCTACCAAGAGACCCAGTACTTC

v_gene: TRBV20-1
abundance: many
j_gene: TRBJ2-1
d_gene: TRBD1
CDR3aa: CSARDLGTGLDNEQFF
CDR3nt: TGCAGTGCTAGAGATCTCGGGACAGGGCTCGATAATGAGCAGTTCTTC

v_gene: TRBV6-1
abundance: few
j_gene: TRBJ2-6
d_gene: TRBD1
CDR3aa: CASRRTGNTGRSGANVLTF
CDR3nt: TGTGCCAGCAGGCGGACAGGGAATACGGGGAGGTCTGGGGCCAACGTCCTGACTTTC

v_gene: TRBV20-1
abundance: many
j_gene: TRBJ2-5
d_gene: .
CDR3aa: CSVAQGGGSQETQYF
CDR3nt: TGCAGTGTGGCCCAGGGAGGCGGGTCCCAAGAGACCCAGTACTTC

v_gene: TRBV27
abundance: many
j_gene: TRBJ1-6
d_gene: .
CDR3aa: CASGPPRVVNSPLHF
CDR3nt: TGTGCCAGCGGTCCGCCCAGGGTAGTCAATTCACCCCTCCACTTT

v_gene: TRBV7-2
abundance: many
j_gene: TRBJ2-7
d_gene: TRBD1
CDR3aa: CASSLWTGGTSYEQYF
CDR3nt: TGTGCCAGCAGTTTGTGGACAGGGGGCACGTCCTACGAGCAGTACTTC

v_gene: TRBV6-1
abundance: many
j_gene: TRBJ2-1
d_gene: .
CDR3aa: CASSRDWIEQFF
CDR3nt: TGTGCCAGCAGTCGGGACTGGATCGAGCAGTTCTTC

v_gene: TRBV12-3/TRBV12-4
abundance: many
j_gene: TRBJ2-7
d_gene: .
CDR3aa: CASSFVQPGFHEQYF
CDR3nt: TGTGCCAGCAGTTTCGTACAGCCGGGCTTCCACGAGCAGTACTTC

v_gene: TRBV9
abundance: few
j_gene: TRBJ2-2
d_gene: TRBD2
CDR3aa: CASSVGGLAKSNTGELFF
CDR3nt: TGTGCCAGCAGCGTAGGCGGACTAGCCAAGAGCAACACCGGGGAGCTGTTTTTT

v_gene: TRBV12-3/TRBV12-4
abundance: many
j_gene: TRBJ2-1
d_gene: .
CDR3aa: CASSPPLVRGGSYNEQFF
CDR3nt: TGTGCCAGCAGTCCCCCTTTAGTCAGGGGAGGCTCCTACAATGAGCAGTTCTTC

v_gene: TRBV2
abundance: many
j_gene: TRBJ2-7
d_gene: TRBD2
CDR3aa: CASSQGLGTYEQYF
CDR3nt: TGTGCCAGCAGCCAGGGACTAGGTACCTACGAGCAGTACTTC

v_gene: TRBV3-1
abundance: many
j_gene: TRBJ2-7
d_gene: .
CDR3aa: CASSPGLKAYEQYF
CDR3nt: TGTGCCAGCAGCCCCGGACTGAAAGCCTACGAGCAGTACTTC

v_gene: TRBV11-2
abundance: many
j_gene: TRBJ1-5
d_gene: .
CDR3aa: CASSPGTNQPQHF
CDR3nt: TGTGCCAGCAGCCCGGGGACCAATCAGCCCCAGCATTTT

v_gene: TRBV7-8
abundance: few
j_gene: TRBJ2-7
d_gene: .
CDR3aa: CASSRLEGPYEQYF
CDR3nt: TGTGCCAGCAGCCGTTTGGAGGGCCCCTACGAGCAGTACTTC

v_gene: TRBV12-3/TRBV12-4
abundance: .
j_gene: TRBJ1-5
d_gene: TRBD1
CDR3aa: CASSSGTGESQHF
CDR3nt: TGTGCCAGCAGTTCCGGGACAGGGGAGTCCCAGCATTTT

v_gene: TRBV2
abundance: many
j_gene: TRBJ2-4
d_gene: .
CDR3aa: CASSEGRGKNIQYF
CDR3nt: TGTGCCTCCTCGGAGGGTAGGGGCAAAAACATTCAGTACTTC

v_gene: TRBV6-2/TRBV6-3
abundance: few
j_gene: TRBJ1-2
d_gene: .
CDR3aa: CASSYSNFYGYTF
CDR3nt: TGTGCCAGCAGTTACTCGAATTTCTATGGCTACACCTTC

v_gene: TRBV28
abundance: many
j_gene: TRBJ1-2
d_gene: TRBD1
CDR3aa: CASSGQELNYGYTF
CDR3nt: TGTGCCAGTTCTGGACAGGAGCTTAACTATGGCTACACCTTC

v_gene: TRBV30
abundance: many
j_gene: TRBJ1-2
d_gene: .
CDR3aa: CAWSRPPGSYGYTF
CDR3nt: TGTGCCTGGAGTCGCCCCCCCGGATCCTATGGCTACACCTTC

v_gene: TRBV4-1
abundance: few
j_gene: TRBJ1-2
d_gene: TRBD1
CDR3aa: CASSHPGRTGGSGYTF
CDR3nt: TGCGCCAGCAGCCACCCCGGACGGACAGGGGGTTCTGGCTACACCTTC

v_gene: TRBV18
abundance: once
j_gene: TRBJ1-1
d_gene: TRBD1
CDR3aa: CASSQDRETEAFF
CDR3nt: TGTGCCAGCTCACAGGACAGGGAAACTGAGGCTTTCTTT

v_gene: TRBV29-1
abundance: few
j_gene: TRBJ2-7
d_gene: TRBD2
CDR3aa: CSVGGRAFYEQYF
CDR3nt: TGCAGCGTTGGTGGGAGGGCCTTCTACGAGCAGTACTTC

v_gene: TRBV20-1
abundance: many
j_gene: TRBJ1-1
d_gene: .
CDR3aa: CSASSPGTEAFF
CDR3nt: TGCAGTGCTAGCAGCCCCGGAACTGAAGCTTTCTTT

v_gene: TRBV20-1
abundance: .
j_gene: TRBJ2-7
d_gene: .
CDR3aa: CSARPQGEQYF
CDR3nt: TGCAGTGCTAGACCCCAAGGGGAGCAGTACTTC

v_gene: TRBV6-2/TRBV6-3
abundance: many
j_gene: TRBJ1-1
d_gene: .
CDR3aa: CASRPLNTEAFF
CDR3nt: TGTGCCAGCAGACCCCTTAACACTGAAGCTTTCTTT

v_gene: TRBV7-3
abundance: many
j_gene: TRBJ2-3
d_gene: .
CDR3aa: CASSGVGLPDTQYF
CDR3nt: TGTGCCAGCAGCGGCGTAGGACTCCCAGATACGCAGTATTTT

v_gene: TRBV28
abundance: many
j_gene: TRBJ2-7
d_gene: .
CDR3aa: CASGRDEQYF
CDR3nt: TGTGCCAGCGGAAGGGACGAGCAGTACTTC

v_gene: TRBV29-1
abundance: many
j_gene: TRBJ2-7
d_gene: TRBD1
CDR3aa: CSVEQGANEQYF
CDR3nt: TGCAGCGTCGAACAGGGGGCGAACGAGCAGTACTTC

v_gene: TRBV20-1
abundance: .
j_gene: TRBJ2-1
d_gene: TRBD1
CDR3aa: CSVPDGQAFIEEQFF
CDR3nt: TGCAGTGTCCCGGACGGACAGGCTTTTATTGAGGAGCAGTTCTTC

v_gene: TRBV20-1
abundance: few
j_gene: TRBJ1-2
d_gene: .
CDR3aa: CSARGSGANYGYTF
CDR3nt: TGCAGTGCTAGGGGTAGCGGAGCTAACTATGGCTACACCTTC

v_gene: TRBV3-1
abundance: .
j_gene: TRBJ1-6
d_gene: .
CDR3aa: CASSHEGSFYSPLHF
CDR3nt: TGTGCCAGCAGCCATGAGGGCAGCTTTTATTCACCCCTCCACTTT

v_gene: TRBV7-2
abundance: many
j_gene: TRBJ2-1
d_gene: .
CDR3aa: CASSQQNNEQFF
CDR3nt: TGTGCCAGCAGCCAGCAGAACAATGAGCAGTTCTTC

v_gene: TRBV2
abundance: many
j_gene: TRBJ1-5
d_gene: .
CDR3aa: CASSEMGVNSNQPQHF
CDR3nt: TGTGCCAGCAGTGAGATGGGGGTTAATAGCAATCAGCCCCAGCATTTT

v_gene: TRBV18
abundance: many
j_gene: TRBJ2-1
d_gene: .
CDR3aa: CASSPGYNEQFF
CDR3nt: TGTGCCAGCAGTCCAGGCTACAATGAGCAGTTCTTC

v_gene: TRBV18
abundance: .
j_gene: TRBJ2-6
d_gene: .
CDR3aa: CASFAGAGANVLTF
CDR3nt: TGTGCCAGCTTCGCAGGGGCTGGGGCCAACGTCCTGACTTTC

v_gene: TRBV28
abundance: many
j_gene: TRBJ2-7
d_gene: TRBD1
CDR3aa: CASSADRGAEQYF
CDR3nt: TGTGCCAGCAGTGCTGACAGGGGGGCCGAGCAGTACTTC

v_gene: TRBV6-2/TRBV6-3
abundance: few
j_gene: TRBJ2-2
d_gene: TRBD2
CDR3aa: CASSLRGARTGELFF
CDR3nt: TGTGCCAGCAGTTTGCGGGGGGCCCGGACCGGGGAGCTGTTTTTT

v_gene: TRBV5-1
abundance: many
j_gene: TRBJ1-6
d_gene: .
CDR3aa: CASSLEYISPLHF
CDR3nt: TGCGCCAGCAGCTTGGAGTACATTTCACCCCTCCACTTT

v_gene: TRBV3-1
abundance: many
j_gene: TRBJ2-1
d_gene: TRBD2
CDR3aa: CASSHPTSGIYNEQFF
CDR3nt: TGTGCCAGCAGCCACCCCACTAGCGGGATCTACAATGAGCAGTTCTTC

v_gene: TRBV20-1
abundance: many
j_gene: TRBJ2-3
d_gene: .
CDR3aa: CSARWVTQYF
CDR3nt: TGCAGTGCTAGATGGGTTACGCAGTATTTT

v_gene: TRBV13
abundance: many
j_gene: TRBJ2-5
d_gene: TRBD1
CDR3aa: CASSRQGAKTQYF
CDR3nt: TGTGCCAGCAGCCGACAGGGGGCGAAGACCCAGTACTTC

v_gene: TRBV20-1
abundance: many
j_gene: TRBJ2-7
d_gene: TRBD2
CDR3aa: CSAQISGTFYEQYF
CDR3nt: TGCAGTGCTCAGATTAGCGGGACCTTCTACGAGCAGTACTTC

v_gene: TRBV3-1
abundance: many
j_gene: TRBJ2-2
d_gene: TRBD2
CDR3aa: CASSLRTSAYTGELFF
CDR3nt: TGTGCCAGCAGCTTGAGGACTAGCGCCTACACCGGGGAGCTGTTTTTT

v_gene: TRBV29-1
abundance: .
j_gene: TRBJ2-3
d_gene: .
CDR3aa: CSVRGGDTDTQYF
CDR3nt: TGCAGCGTACGGGGCGGAGATACAGATACGCAGTATTTT

v_gene: TRBV20-1
abundance: many
j_gene: TRBJ2-7
d_gene: .
CDR3aa: CSARDLRRGYEQYF
CDR3nt: TGCAGTGCTAGAGATCTTAGGAGAGGCTACGAGCAGTACTTC

v_gene: TRBV6-2/TRBV6-3
abundance: many
j_gene: TRBJ1-2
d_gene: .
CDR3aa: CASSPSMRNYGYTF
CDR3nt: TGTGCCAGCAGCCCCTCCATGAGGAACTATGGCTACACCTTC

v_gene: TRBV12-3/TRBV12-4
abundance: .
j_gene: TRBJ2-1
d_gene: TRBD2
CDR3aa: CASSFRGAGGSYNEQFF
CDR3nt: TGTGCCAGCAGTTTTAGGGGAGCGGGAGGGAGCTACAATGAGCAGTTCTTC

v_gene: TRBV5-1
abundance: many
j_gene: TRBJ2-7
d_gene: .
CDR3aa: CASSLGTLTYEQYF
CDR3nt: TGCGCCAGCAGCTTGGGGACACTTACCTACGAGCAGTACTTC

v_gene: TRBV7-3
abundance: many
j_gene: TRBJ2-3
d_gene: TRBD2
CDR3aa: CASSLILAGADTQYF
CDR3nt: TGTGCCAGCAGCTTAATTCTAGCGGGAGCAGATACGCAGTATTTT